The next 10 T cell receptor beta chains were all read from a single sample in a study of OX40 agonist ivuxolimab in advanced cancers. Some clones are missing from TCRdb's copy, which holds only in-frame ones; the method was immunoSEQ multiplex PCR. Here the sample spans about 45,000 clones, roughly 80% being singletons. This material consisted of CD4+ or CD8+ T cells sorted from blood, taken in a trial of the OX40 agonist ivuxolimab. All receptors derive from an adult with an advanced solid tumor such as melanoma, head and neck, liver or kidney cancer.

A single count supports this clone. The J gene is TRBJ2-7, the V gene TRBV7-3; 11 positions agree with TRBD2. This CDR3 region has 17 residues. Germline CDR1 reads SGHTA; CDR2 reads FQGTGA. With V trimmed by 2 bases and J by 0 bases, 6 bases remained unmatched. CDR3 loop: CASSLYPGTSGSYEQYF. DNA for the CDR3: TGTGCCAGCAGCTTATATCCTGGGACTAGCGGCTCCTACGAGCAGTACTTC.

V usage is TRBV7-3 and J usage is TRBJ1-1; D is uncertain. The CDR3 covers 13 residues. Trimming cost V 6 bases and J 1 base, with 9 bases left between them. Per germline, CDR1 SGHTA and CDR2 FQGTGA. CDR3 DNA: TGTGCCAGCAGTTTCGGGTCGAACACTGAAGCTTTCTTT. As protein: CASSFGSNTEAFF.

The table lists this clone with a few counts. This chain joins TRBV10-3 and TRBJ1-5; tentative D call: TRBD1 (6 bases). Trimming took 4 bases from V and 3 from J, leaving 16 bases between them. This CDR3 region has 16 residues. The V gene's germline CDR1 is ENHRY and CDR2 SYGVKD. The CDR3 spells CAISAGPGVTNQPQHF. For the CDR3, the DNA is TGTGCCATCAGTGCTGGGCCAGGGGTTACCAATCAGCCCCAGCATTTT.

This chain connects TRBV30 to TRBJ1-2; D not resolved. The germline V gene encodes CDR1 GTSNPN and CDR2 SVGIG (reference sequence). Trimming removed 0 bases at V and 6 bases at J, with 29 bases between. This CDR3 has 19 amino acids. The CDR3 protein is CAWSVEYSLYFSRVDGYTF. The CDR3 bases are TGTGCCTGGAGTGTAGAGTATTCCCTCTATTTCTCGCGGGTGGATGGCTACACCTTC.

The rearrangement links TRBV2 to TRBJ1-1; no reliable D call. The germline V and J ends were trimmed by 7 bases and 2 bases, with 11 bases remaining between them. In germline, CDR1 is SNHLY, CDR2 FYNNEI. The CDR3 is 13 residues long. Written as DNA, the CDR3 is TGTGCCAGCACGAAGCAGACCAACACTGAAGCTTTCTTT. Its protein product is CASTKQTNTEAFF.

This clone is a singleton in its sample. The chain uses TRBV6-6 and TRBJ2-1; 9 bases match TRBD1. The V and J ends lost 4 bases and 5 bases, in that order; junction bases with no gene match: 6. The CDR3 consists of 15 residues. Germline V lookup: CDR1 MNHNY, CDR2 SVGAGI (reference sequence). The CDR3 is CASSSAGTGNNEQFF. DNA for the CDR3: TGTGCCAGCAGTTCCGCCGGGACAGGGAACAATGAGCAGTTCTTC.

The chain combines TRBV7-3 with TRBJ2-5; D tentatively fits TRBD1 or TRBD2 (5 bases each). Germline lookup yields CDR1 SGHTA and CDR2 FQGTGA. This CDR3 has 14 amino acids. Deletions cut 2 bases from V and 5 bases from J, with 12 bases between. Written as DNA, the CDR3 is TGTGCCAGCAGCTTAGGTCCGGGGCAGGAGACCCAGTACTTC. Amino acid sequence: CASSLGPGQETQYF. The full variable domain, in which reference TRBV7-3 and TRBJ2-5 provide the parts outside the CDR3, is GAGVSQTPSNKVTEKGKYVELRCDPISGHTALYWYRQSLGQGPEFLIYFQGTGAADDSGLPNDRFFAVRPEGSVSTLKIQRTERGDSAVYLCASSLGPGQETQYFGPGTRLLVL.

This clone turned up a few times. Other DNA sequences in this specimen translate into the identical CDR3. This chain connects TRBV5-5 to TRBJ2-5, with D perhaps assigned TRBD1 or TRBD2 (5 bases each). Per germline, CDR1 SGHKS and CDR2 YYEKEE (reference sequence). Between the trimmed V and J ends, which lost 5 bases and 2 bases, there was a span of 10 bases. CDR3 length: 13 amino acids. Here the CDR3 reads CASSLGVQETQYF. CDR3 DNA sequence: TGTGCCAGCAGTCTGGGGGTTCAAGAGACCCAGTACTTC.

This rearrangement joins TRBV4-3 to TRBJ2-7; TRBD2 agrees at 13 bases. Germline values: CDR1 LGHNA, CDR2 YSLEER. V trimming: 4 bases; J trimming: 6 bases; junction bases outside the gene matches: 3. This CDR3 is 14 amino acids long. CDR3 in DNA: TGCGCCAGCAGCCGGACTAGCGGGAGAAGCGAGCAGTACTTC. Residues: CASSRTSGRSEQYF.

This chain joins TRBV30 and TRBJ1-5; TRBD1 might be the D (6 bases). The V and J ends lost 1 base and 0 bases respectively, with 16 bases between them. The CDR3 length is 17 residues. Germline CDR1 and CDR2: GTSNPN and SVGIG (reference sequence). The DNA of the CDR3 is TGTGCCTGGAGTGCCCGGACAGTTGGGGATAGCAATCAGCCCCAGCATTTT. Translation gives CAWSARTVGDSNQPQHF.